This TCR beta chain emerged from a study of blood T cell repertoires in COVID-19. Study-wide background: PBMCs, B-cell-depleted T cells, or T cells were the source of the cDNA or gDNA that made up the material.

The CDR3 is 14 residues long. J was trimmed by 2 bases and V by 5 bases; bases with no gene match: 2. Germline-derived CDR1 and CDR2 are LNHDA and SQIVND (reference sequence). Produced via immunoSEQ multiplex PCR; TCRdb's table is partial and in-frame only. The sample lists 110,000 to 150,000 clones, around 81% seen once, with around 8% in the top ten. Sample: peripheral blood. The receptor's source is a human donor in a cohort sampled during active COVID-19. V usage is TRBV19 and J usage is TRBJ2-2; 7 nucleotides align to TRBD1. The CDR3 nucleotides are TGTGCCAGTAGTTGGGACAGTAACACCGGGGAGCTGTTTTTT. Translated, it gives CASSWDSNTGELFF.